This T cell receptor (beta chain) was identified during a study of cytomegalovirus exposure and HLA in healthy donors. Study-wide context: According to later analysis, the same platform produced the roughly 130 validation and approximately 630 first-cohort repertoires.

Germline V gene data show CDR1 as GTSNPN and CDR2 as SVGIG (reference sequence). V was pared by 2 bases and J by 4 bases, with 9 bases of the junction left unmatched. The CDR3 sequence is 16 residues long. The donors were part of the validation cohort of some 120 subjects. That cohort was separate from the first cohort, which comprised 666 subjects. Sequenced by immunoSEQ multiplex PCR; TCRdb stores in-frame clones only, minus some. In the table there are approximately 200,000 clones, around 80% of which are singletons. Sample: PBMCs. The clonotype was recovered from a woman aged 25 to 39 in good health and CMV-seropositive. The chain joins TRBV30 to TRBJ1-1, with 11 bases lining up with TRBD1. CDR3 region: CAWSSEDRGPGTEAFF. DNA of the CDR3: TGTGCCTGGAGTAGTGAGGACAGGGGGCCGGGCACTGAAGCTTTCTTT.